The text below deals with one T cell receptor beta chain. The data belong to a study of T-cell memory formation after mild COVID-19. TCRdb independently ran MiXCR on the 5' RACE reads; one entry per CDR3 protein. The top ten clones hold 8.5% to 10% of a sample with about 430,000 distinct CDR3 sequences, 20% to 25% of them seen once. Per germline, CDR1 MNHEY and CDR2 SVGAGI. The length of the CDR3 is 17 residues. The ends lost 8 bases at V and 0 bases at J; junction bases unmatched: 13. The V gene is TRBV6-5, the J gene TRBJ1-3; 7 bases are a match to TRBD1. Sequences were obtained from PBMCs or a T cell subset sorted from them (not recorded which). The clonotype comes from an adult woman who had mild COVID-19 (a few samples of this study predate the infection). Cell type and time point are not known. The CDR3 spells CASVDRAPALSGNTIYF. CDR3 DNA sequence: TGTGCCAGCGTCGACAGGGCACCGGCCCTCTCTGGAAACACCATATATTTT.